The sequence of this T cell receptor (beta chain) was determined in a study of cytomegalovirus exposure and HLA in healthy donors. Study-level background: T cells numbering about 200 million yielded around 120 million unique TCR beta sequences in an earlier analysis.

J lost 10 bases, V lost 3 bases, and 9 bases had no gene match. The CDR3 is 14 residues long. CDR1 is LNHNV and CDR2 is YYDKDF in the germline V gene (reference sequence). PCR amplification relied on 60 Vbeta primers (plus 13 Jbeta primers). TCRdb's copy holds only in-frame clones and misses some; the assay was immunoSEQ multiplex PCR. This sample yields 50,000 or so clones, of which 82% are seen a single time; approximately 2.8% belongs to the top ten. The chain recombines TRBV15 with TRBJ2-5; 9 bases agree with TRBD2. Sequenced material: PBMCs. The TCR comes from a woman between 18 and 29 years old in good health and CMV-seronegative. CDR3: CATSRSGLAVCQYF. CDR3 nucleotide sequence: TGTGCCACCAGCAGGTCGGGACTAGCCGTCTGCCAGTACTTC.